A single sample is the source of the 5 T cell receptor beta chains below, sequenced in a study of cytomegalovirus exposure and HLA in healthy donors. This PCR relied on a set of 60 Vbeta primers and 13 Jbeta primers. Here immunoSEQ multiplex PCR was the method, and the copy in TCRdb shows in-frame clones only, minus some. The table lists under 200,000 clones, around three quarters of them singletons, with roughly 15% in the top ten. The sample was PBMCs. The origin of the receptors is a woman in her thirties in good health and CMV-seropositive.

The chain carries TRBV10-3 and TRBJ2-3; D is possibly TRBD2 (6 bases). Trimming removed 0 bases at V and 5 bases at J, with 12 bases between. Germline V CDR1 and CDR2: ENHRY, SYGVKD. CDR3 length: 15 residues. CDR3 protein: CAISESVEGVDTQYF. The CDR3 DNA reads as TGTGCCATCAGTGAGTCCGTGGAGGGCGTAGATACGCAGTATTTT.

This rearrangement joins TRBV28 to TRBJ1-6; no definite D call. The germline gives CDR1 MDHEN, CDR2 SYDVKM. CDR3 size: 15 residues. V gave up 7 bases and J gave up 5 bases, with 15 bases separating them. CDR3 sequence reads: CASTPPGGDNSPLHF. CDR3 DNA: TGTGCCAGCACCCCTCCGGGTGGCGATAATTCACCCCTCCACTTT.

The CDR3 DNA is TGTGCCAGCAGCTTATGGGCCCTCGCGGTAGCGGCCAATGAGCAGTTCTTC. This sequence encodes CASSLWALAVAANEQFF. The chain joins TRBV5-8 to TRBJ2-1; tentative D call: TRBD2 (6 bases). V was cut by 2 bases and J by 6 bases, with 21 bases left in between. Germline V CDR1 and CDR2: SGHTS, YDEGEE. The CDR3 contains 17 residues.

The rearrangement joins TRBV6-5 to TRBJ2-7, with D possibly matching TRBD1 (6 bases). CDR1 is MNHEY, CDR2 SVGAGI, per germline. Trimming left V 5 bases short and J 0 bases short, with 14 bases between. The CDR3 covers 15 residues. CDR3 in amino acids: CASSVYRETSYEQYF. CDR3 in DNA: TGTGCCAGCAGTGTGTACAGGGAAACCTCCTACGAGCAGTACTTC.

The chain is built from TRBV30 and TRBJ2-3; D is possibly TRBD2 (6 bases). V was pared by 4 bases and J by 6 bases, with 20 bases between. The germline CDR1 and CDR2 sequences are GTSNPN and SVGIG (reference sequence). The CDR3 has 15 amino acids. The CDR3, as DNA: TGTGCCTGGACCAACCCGGGACTGGCCCCTGATACGCAGTATTTT. Protein sequence: CAWTNPGLAPDTQYF.